This paragraph covers one T cell receptor (beta chain) sequence. This receptor's antigen is unknown. No base-level quality is on record; no much larger clone is a single base apart. Ficoll-Paque density gradient centrifugation was used to isolate PBMCs. The record originates from a study of T-cell memory formation after mild COVID-19 (dated by TCRdb to the early 2020s). Background for the entire study: TCR sequence clusters from the two donors were found to be largely donor specific. Longitudinal TCRalpha and TCRbeta repertoire sequencing tracked T-cell clones expanding and contracting after mild COVID-19 in a couple of donors. The cohort was made up of two young adult volunteers, one female and one male, who were previously healthy.

General conclusions and limits of the study: Contracting CD4+ clones turned up mainly in the CM and EM memory subsets, whereas EMRA was where CD8+ clones were enriched. Balanced CD4/CD8 phenotypes were observed for clones contracting from day 15 to 85, whereas a bias towards CD4+ was observed for a second wave of clones expanding from day 15 to 37. SARS-CoV-2 specificity was not confirmed for the second-wave clones peaking on day 37. The study covered only a couple of mild cases, and larger cohorts including severe cases with pre-infection samples were considered necessary. Some responding clones were detected in pre-infection memory, suggesting pre-existing cross-reactive memory T cells joined the SARS-CoV-2 response.

The germline V gene sets CDR1 to MNHEY and CDR2 to SVGAGI. There are 14 amino acids in the CDR3, from cysteine to phenylalanine inclusive. CDR3 DNA only is kept here, 42 bases in frame from base 1. The V and J ends are trimmed by 5 bases and 10 bases, leaving 17 bases between them. Sequencing instrument: Illumina NovaSeq 6000. Using 5'RACE with constant-segment primers, TCRalpha and TCRbeta cDNA libraries were constructed, with sample barcodes and unique molecular identifiers added in the process. RNA was extracted from every sample with Trizol reagent. Amplification of the libraries took two PCR steps, and the second step added a second sample barcode plus Illumina TruSeq adapters. Sequencing of the libraries was done on an Illumina NovaSeq, producing 2 x 150 bp paired-end reads. Under the source paper's analysis protocol: Reads were demultiplexed and collapsed into UMI-guided consensus sequences with migec v1.2.7. Using mixcr v2.1.11, UMI consensuses were aligned to TRA and TRB V and J templates and then assembled into clonotypes. A clonotype was counted as expanded or contracted only when both edgeR and NoisET called the clonotype significant, with the noise models trained on biological replicates. For edgeR calls, a false discovery rate-adjusted p below 0.01 and a log2 fold-change threshold of 1 were applied. As an exploratory analysis of dynamics, max-normalized trajectories of the 1000 most abundant clonotypes were examined by PCA with hierarchical clustering. Separately sequenced CD4+ and CD8+ repertoires were used to assign the CD4 or CD8 phenotype of responding clones. TCRdb's own reprocessing of the public reads used fastp at Q25 and MiXCR and kept productive beta chains. Each entry merges the rows of one CDR3 protein and shows their most common DNA and genes. The V and J calls follow TCRdb's processing rather than the paper's. This sample lists about 400,000 distinct CDR3 sequences; less than 25% were detected once. The top ten hold around 14% of the sample.

The chain employs TRBV6-5 and TRBJ1-4; D gene: possibly TRBD1, on 5 matching bases. This receptor was identified in an adult woman who had mild COVID-19 (a few samples of this study predate the infection). The sample titles of this study are shuffled in the database, so cell type and time point are left out; the donor was told from shared clones. The sequenced sample consisted of PBMCs or a T cell subset sorted from them (not recorded which). The DNA is TGTGCCAGCAGTCCCCTGGTCCAGGGAGGAAAACTGTTTTTT. Its product reads: CASSPLVQGGKLFF.